This T cell receptor (beta chain) appears in the sequencing data of a study of vaccination effects on CD4 cells after COVID-19. The data were produced by immunoSEQ multiplex PCR, yet TCRdb's version contains in-frame clones alone and is incomplete. The table lists around 69,000 clones, over 70% of them singletons. ViraFEST used viral peptide pools to expand antigen-specific CD4+ T cells before sequencing. Investigators separated out CD4+ T cells once 10 days of culture had passed. Each person got two doses of an mRNA SARS-CoV-2 vaccine, BNT162b2 or mRNA-1273. Trimming stripped 3 bases from V and 1 base from J, with 6 bases between. Germline V CDR1 and CDR2: MNHNS, SASEGT. The CDR3 length is 13 residues. As regards this clone: Its target is not known.

The clonotype comes from a human donor who received a COVID-19 vaccine. Sequenced material: CD4+ T cells from PBMCs cultured with HCoV-229E spike peptides, taken after COVID-19 vaccination. J is TRBJ1-1 and V is TRBV6-1, with unresolved D. The CDR3 coding sequence is TGTGCCAGCAGTGACGAGTGGAACACTGAAGCTTTCTTT. It is translated as CASSDEWNTEAFF.